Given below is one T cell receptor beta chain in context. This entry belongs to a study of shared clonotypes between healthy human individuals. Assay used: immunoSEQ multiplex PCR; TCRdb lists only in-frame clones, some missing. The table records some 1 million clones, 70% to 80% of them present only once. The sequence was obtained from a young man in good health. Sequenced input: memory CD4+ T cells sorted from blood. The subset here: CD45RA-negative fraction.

CDR3 loop: CASSWAISYEQYF. As DNA, the CDR3 is TGCGCCAGCAGCTGGGCGATATCCTACGAGCAGTACTTC. The rearrangement uses TRBV5-1 and TRBJ2-7; D is uncertain. V gave up 3 bases and J gave up 1 base, with 8 bases separating them. Germline V gene lookup returns CDR1 SGHRS and CDR2 YFSETQ. CDR3 length: 13 amino acids.